This is a list of T cell receptor beta chains from one sample in a study of OX40 agonist ivuxolimab in advanced cancers. The assay was immunoSEQ multiplex PCR, and TCRdb's table has in-frame clones only and misses some. The sample lists under 100,000 clones, 92% seen once, with 0.45% to 0.65% in the top ten. The source was CD4+ or CD8+ T cells sorted from blood, collected in a trial of the OX40 agonist ivuxolimab. The origin of the receptors is an adult with an advanced solid tumor such as melanoma, head and neck, liver or kidney cancer. Both conserved end residues are part of each CDR3. Clone size is not always given. Where it is, it says once, few, many or a class for expanded clones.

J gene	CDR3 length	clone size	V gene	CDR3 protein
TRBJ2-6	15	.	TRBV29-1	CSAAERGHGANVLTF
TRBJ1-1	15	.	TRBV7-2	CASSPNGGGITEAFF
TRBJ2-7	15	.	TRBV10-2	CASSEWGLAGYEQYF
TRBJ2-7	14	.	TRBV6-5	CASSSSGSTYEQYF
TRBJ2-7	17	.	TRBV4-1	CASSQGPGTTNYYEQYF
TRBJ1-5	13	few	TRBV4-3	CASSLDVRQPQHF
TRBJ1-5	12	.	TRBV29-1	CSVSDINQPQHF
TRBJ2-7	16	.	TRBV7-2	CASSFRFAGLPYEQYF
TRBJ1-1	13	.	TRBV5-1	CASSLVQGTEAFF
TRBJ2-3	15	.	TRBV10-3	CASRWTATSTDTQYF
TRBJ2-3	14	.	TRBV4-2	CASSQDARTDTQYF
TRBJ2-5	15	.	TRBV6-5	CASSYSRLVRETQYF
TRBJ2-2	15	.	TRBV19	CASSIEGTNTGELFF
TRBJ2-6	12	.	TRBV7-4	CASSFWANVLTF
TRBJ2-1	13	.	TRBV5-1	CASSYTGVDEQFF
TRBJ2-5	14	.	TRBV11-1	CASSFIAGQETQYF
TRBJ2-7	14	once	TRBV11-3	CASSPRYPSYEQYF
TRBJ1-5	17	.	TRBV9	CASSFPRGGASNQPQHF
TRBJ2-3	16	.	TRBV9	CASSVGGQANTDTQYF
TRBJ2-5	15	.	TRBV6-1	CASSESSGRAQTQYF
TRBJ2-1	15	.	TRBV30	CAWSQGRDYYNEQFF
TRBJ2-3	16	.	TRBV7-2	CASRYAGTSGPDTQYF
TRBJ2-1	16	.	TRBV4-1	CASSQKPGQGVNEQFF
TRBJ2-5	15	.	TRBV5-6	CASSASGRARETQYF
TRBJ2-3	15	.	TRBV5-6	CASSLDGGSTDTQYF
TRBJ2-7	13	few	TRBV7-2	CASSRQRDHEQYF
TRBJ2-6	17	.	TRBV13	CASSLGSGDSGANVLTF
TRBJ2-5	15	.	TRBV4-3	CASSQATGDQETQYF
TRBJ2-3	12	.	TRBV30	CAWRSEGYTQYF
TRBJ1-1	16	.	TRBV18	CASSGARQVWSTEAFF
TRBJ1-1	13	.	TRBV7-3	CASSLTSSHEAFF
TRBJ2-2	13	once	TRBV2	CASKRMNTGELFF
TRBJ1-1	14	.	TRBV9	CASSPRVGATEAFF
TRBJ2-5	14	.	TRBV7-8	CASSASPRGETQYF
TRBJ2-1	14	.	TRBV27	CASKGTGGYNEQFF
TRBJ1-1	16	.	TRBV5-1	CASSLGRDRLNTEAFF
TRBJ2-1	14	once	TRBV19	CASSKTGGDSGSFF
TRBJ2-7	14	.	TRBV7-2	CASSASRNSYEQYF
TRBJ2-2	13	.	TRBV10-3	CAISGGYTGELFF
TRBJ2-7	14	.	TRBV6-5	CASSYIRGTYEQYF
TRBJ2-2	14	.	TRBV19	CASSTSGNTGELFF
TRBJ1-2	14	.	TRBV5-1	CASSLDYANYGYTF
TRBJ2-5	14	.	TRBV5-1	CASSLGTVEETQYF
TRBJ2-7	14	.	TRBV19	CASSITRDRVEQYF
TRBJ2-7	16	once	TRBV4-2	CASSQALAGSSYEQYF